The rows below give T cell receptor beta chains drawn from one sample of a study of identical twins. A single record per CDR3 protein comes from TCRdb applying MiXCR to the 5' RACE reads. The sample lists approximately 680,000 distinct CDR3 sequences; just over 7% were seen once. These sequences were also reported in another study, on yellow fever vaccine responses in identical twins.

Material: PBMCs. Source of these receptors: a woman between 18 and 29 years old in good health. CDR3s include the opening cysteine and the closing phenylalanine or tryptophan. A D gene is named only where the DNA matches it firmly. Clone size is stated in some rows and not others, as once, few, many or a class when expanded.

>TRBJ2-1|few|TRBV29-1|-
CSVGAQAYNEQFF
TGCAGCGTTGGTGCGCAGGCCTACAATGAGCAGTTCTTC
>TRBJ1-5|few|TRBV12-3/TRBV12-4|-
CASSLGPGAGSNQPQHF
TGTGCCAGCAGTTTGGGGCCAGGGGCTGGTAGCAATCAGCCCCAGCATTTT
>TRBJ2-3|-|TRBV4-2|TRBD2
CASSQGLAVSTDTQYF
TGTGCCAGCAGCCAAGGACTAGCGGTGAGCACAGATACGCAGTATTTT
>TRBJ2-3|-|TRBV7-9|TRBD2
CASRAGTSGSTDTQYF
TGTGCCAGCAGGGCCGGGACTAGCGGATCCACAGATACGCAGTATTTT
>TRBJ2-1|few|TRBV14|-
CASSLTTEQFF
TGTGCCAGCAGCCTAACTACAGAGCAGTTCTTC
>TRBJ2-1|-|TRBV7-9|TRBD2
CASSRSGVVNEQFF
TGTGCCAGCAGTCGTAGCGGGGTGGTTAATGAGCAGTTCTTC
>TRBJ2-7|-|TRBV7-8|-
CASSLAGSLLYEQYF
TGTGCCAGCAGCTTAGCAGGCTCCCTGCTCTACGAGCAGTACTTC
>TRBJ2-1|few|TRBV12-3/TRBV12-4|-
CASNPGASYNEQFF
TGTGCCAGCAATCCAGGGGCCTCCTACAATGAGCAGTTCTTC
>TRBJ2-2|-|TRBV7-9|-
CASSSTRDHVTGELFF
TGTGCCAGCAGCAGCACCCGGGACCACGTCACCGGGGAGCTGTTTTTT
>TRBJ1-1|-|TRBV5-1|-
CATPDSREAFF
TGCGCCACCCCGGACAGTCGTGAAGCTTTCTTT
>TRBJ2-1|-|TRBV2|-
CASKGRDSDPYNEQFF
TGTGCCAGCAAGGGCCGGGACTCCGACCCCTACAATGAGCAGTTCTTC
>TRBJ1-1|many|TRBV14|-
CASSPGLNTEAFF
TGTGCCAGCAGCCCGGGACTGAACACTGAAGCTTTCTTT
>TRBJ1-5|-|TRBV10-3|TRBD1
CASKQGDQPQHF
TGTGCCTCCAAACAGGGGGATCAGCCCCAGCATTTT
>TRBJ1-5|many|TRBV10-3|TRBD1
CAISATLRQGRQPQHF
TGTGCCATCAGTGCGACGCTTAGACAGGGGCGTCAGCCCCAGCATTTT
>TRBJ2-5|-|TRBV4-1|TRBD2
CASSQALTSGRGETQYF
TGCGCCAGCAGCCAAGCCCTCACTAGCGGGAGGGGGGAGACCCAGTACTTC